This TCR beta chain derives from a study of neoadjuvant anti-PD-1 for oral cavity cancer. Libraries were prepared by immunoSEQ multiplex PCR; TCRdb keeps only in-frame clonotypes and omits some of them. Among some 14,000 clones, about 71% were seen once, and the ten largest hold around 3%. Regarding time point: after neoadjuvant nivolumab, at surgical resection. The germline CDR1 and CDR2 sequences are LGHNT and FRNRAP. This CDR3 is built from 13 residues. V was pared by 7 bases and J by 4 bases, with 6 bases of the junction left unmatched. This clone was recorded a few times. The material was PBMCs, obtained after nivolumab (anti-PD-1) treatment. V is TRBV12-5 and J is TRBJ1-1; 7 nucleotides line up with TRBD1. This receptor was identified in a person aged 40-85 years with oral cavity squamous cell carcinoma. The CDR3 DNA reads TGTGCTAGTGTTTCGAACAGGGGCACTGAAGCTTTCTTT. Translating it yields CASVSNRGTEAFF.